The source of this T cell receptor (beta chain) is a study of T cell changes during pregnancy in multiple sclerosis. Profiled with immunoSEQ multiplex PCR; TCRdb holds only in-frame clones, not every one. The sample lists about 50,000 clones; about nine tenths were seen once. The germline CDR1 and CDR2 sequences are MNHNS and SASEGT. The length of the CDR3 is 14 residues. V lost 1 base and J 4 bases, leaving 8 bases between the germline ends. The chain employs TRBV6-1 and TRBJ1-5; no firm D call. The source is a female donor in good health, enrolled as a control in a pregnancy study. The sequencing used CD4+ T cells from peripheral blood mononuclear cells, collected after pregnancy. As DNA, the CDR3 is TGTGCCAGCAGTGAAGGGAGGCAGAATCAGCCCCAGCATTTT. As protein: CASSEGRQNQPQHF.